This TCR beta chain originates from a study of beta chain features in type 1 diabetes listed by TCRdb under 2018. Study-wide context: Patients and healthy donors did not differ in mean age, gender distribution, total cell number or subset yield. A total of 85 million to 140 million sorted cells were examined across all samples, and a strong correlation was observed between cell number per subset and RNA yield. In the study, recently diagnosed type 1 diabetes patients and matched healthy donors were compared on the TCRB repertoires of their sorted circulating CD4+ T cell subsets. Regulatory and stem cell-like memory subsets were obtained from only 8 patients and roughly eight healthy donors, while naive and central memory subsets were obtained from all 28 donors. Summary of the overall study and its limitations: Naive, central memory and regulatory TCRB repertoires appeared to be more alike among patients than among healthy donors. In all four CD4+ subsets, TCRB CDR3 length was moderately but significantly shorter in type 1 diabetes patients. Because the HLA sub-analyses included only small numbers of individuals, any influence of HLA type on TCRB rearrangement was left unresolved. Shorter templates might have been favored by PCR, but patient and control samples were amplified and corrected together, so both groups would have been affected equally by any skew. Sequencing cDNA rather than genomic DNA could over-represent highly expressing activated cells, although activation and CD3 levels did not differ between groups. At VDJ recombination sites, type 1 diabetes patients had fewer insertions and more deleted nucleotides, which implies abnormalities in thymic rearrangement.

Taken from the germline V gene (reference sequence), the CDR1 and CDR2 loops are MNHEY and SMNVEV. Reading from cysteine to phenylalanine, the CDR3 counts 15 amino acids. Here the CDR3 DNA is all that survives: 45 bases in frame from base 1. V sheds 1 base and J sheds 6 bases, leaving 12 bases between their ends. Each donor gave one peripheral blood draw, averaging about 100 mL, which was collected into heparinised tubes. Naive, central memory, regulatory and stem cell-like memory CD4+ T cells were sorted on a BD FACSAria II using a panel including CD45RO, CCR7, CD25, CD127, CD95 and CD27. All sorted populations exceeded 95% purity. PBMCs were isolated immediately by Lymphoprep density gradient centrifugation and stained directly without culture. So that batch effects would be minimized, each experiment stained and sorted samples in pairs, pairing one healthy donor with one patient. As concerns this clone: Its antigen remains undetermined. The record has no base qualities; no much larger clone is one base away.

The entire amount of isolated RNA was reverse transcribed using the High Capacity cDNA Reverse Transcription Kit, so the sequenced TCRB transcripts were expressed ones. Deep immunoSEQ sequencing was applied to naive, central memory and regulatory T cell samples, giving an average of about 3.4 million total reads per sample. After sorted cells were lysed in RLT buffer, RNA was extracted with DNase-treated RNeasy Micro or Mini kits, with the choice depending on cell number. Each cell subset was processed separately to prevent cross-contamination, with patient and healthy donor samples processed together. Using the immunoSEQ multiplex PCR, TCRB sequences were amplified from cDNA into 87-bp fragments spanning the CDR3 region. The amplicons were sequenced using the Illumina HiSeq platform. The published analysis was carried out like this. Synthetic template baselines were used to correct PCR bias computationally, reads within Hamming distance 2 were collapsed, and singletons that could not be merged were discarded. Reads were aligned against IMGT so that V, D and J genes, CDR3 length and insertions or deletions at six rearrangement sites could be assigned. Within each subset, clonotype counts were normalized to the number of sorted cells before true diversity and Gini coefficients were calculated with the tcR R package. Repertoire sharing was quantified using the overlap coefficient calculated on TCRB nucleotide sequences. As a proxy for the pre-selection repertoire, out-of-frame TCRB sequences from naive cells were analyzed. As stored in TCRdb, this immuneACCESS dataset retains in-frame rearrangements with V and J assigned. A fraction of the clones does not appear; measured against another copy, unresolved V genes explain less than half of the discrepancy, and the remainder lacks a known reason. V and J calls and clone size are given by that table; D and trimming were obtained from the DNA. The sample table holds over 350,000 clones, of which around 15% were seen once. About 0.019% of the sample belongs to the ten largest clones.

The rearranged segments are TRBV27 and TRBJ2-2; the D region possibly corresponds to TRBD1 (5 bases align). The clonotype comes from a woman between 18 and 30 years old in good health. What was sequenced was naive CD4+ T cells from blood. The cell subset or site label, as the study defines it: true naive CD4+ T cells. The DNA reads TGTGCCAGCAGTTTATTCAGGGCAGACCCCGGGGAGCTGTTTTTT. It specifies CASSLFRADPGELFF.